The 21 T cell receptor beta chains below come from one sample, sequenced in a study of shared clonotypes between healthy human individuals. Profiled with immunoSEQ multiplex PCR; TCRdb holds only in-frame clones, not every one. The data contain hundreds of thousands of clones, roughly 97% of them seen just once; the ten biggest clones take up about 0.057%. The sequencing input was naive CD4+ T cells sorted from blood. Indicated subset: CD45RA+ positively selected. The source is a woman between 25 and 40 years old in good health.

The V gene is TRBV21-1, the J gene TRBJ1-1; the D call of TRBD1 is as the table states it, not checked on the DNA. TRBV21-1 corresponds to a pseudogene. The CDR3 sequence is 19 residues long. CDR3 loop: CASSKVEKVGTDLNTEAFF. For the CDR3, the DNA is TGTGCCAGCAGCAAAGTTGAAAAAGTTGGGACAGACCTGAACACTGAAGCTTTCTTT.

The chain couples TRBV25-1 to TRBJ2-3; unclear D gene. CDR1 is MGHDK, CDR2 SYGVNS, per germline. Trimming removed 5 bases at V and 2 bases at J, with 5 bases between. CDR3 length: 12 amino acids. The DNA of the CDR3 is TGTGCCAGCAGTACAGTCACAGATACGCAGTATTTT. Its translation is CASSTVTDTQYF.

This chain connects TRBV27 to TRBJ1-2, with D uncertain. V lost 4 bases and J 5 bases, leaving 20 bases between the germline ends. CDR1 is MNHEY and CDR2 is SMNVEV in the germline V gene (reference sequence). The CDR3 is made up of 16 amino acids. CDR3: CASSSASSDGKYGYTF. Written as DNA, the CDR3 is TGTGCCAGCAGTTCCGCCTCCTCCGACGGGAAGTATGGCTACACCTTC.

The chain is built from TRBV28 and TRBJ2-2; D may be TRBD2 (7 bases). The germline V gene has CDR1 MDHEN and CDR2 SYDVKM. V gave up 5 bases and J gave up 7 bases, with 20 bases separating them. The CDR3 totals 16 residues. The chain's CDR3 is CASSPPGGGSIGELFF. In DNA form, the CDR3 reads TGTGCCAGCAGTCCGCCGGGGGGCGGGAGTATCGGGGAGCTGTTTTTT. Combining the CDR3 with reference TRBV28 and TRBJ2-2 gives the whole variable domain DVKVTQSSRYLVKRTGEKVFLECVQDMDHENMFWYRQDPGLGLRLIYFSYDVKMKEKGDIPEGYSVSREKKERFSLILESASTNQTSMYLCASSPPGGGSIGELFFGEGSRLTVL.

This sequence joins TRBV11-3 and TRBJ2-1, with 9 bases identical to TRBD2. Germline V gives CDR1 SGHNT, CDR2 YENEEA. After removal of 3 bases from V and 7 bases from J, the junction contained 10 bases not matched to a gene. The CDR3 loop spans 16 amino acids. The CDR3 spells CASSLGTAGGLNEQFF. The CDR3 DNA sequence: TGTGCCAGCAGCTTGGGTACGGCGGGAGGGCTTAATGAGCAGTTCTTC. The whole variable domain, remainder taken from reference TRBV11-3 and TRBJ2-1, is EAGVVQSPRYKIIEKKQPVAFWCNPISGHNTLYWYLQNLGQGPELLIRYENEEAVDDSQLPKDRFSAERLKGVDSTLKIQPAELGDSAVYLCASSLGTAGGLNEQFFGPGTRLTVL.

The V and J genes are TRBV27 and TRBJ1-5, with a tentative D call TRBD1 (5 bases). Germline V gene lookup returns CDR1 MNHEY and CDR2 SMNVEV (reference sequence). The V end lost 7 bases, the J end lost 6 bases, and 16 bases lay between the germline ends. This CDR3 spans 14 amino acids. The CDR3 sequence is CASMVWGAGQPQHF. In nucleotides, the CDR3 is TGTGCCAGCATGGTATGGGGCGCGGGTCAGCCCCAGCATTTT.

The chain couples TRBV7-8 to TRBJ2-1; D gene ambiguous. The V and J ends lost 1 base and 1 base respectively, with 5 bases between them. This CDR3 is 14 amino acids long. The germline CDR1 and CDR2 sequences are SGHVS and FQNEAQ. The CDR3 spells CASSLGVSYNEQFF. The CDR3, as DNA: TGTGCCAGCAGCTTAGGGGTTTCCTACAATGAGCAGTTCTTC.

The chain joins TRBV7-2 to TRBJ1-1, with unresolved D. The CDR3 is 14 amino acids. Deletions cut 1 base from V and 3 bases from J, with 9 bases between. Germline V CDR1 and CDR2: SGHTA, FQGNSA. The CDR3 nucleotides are TGTGCCAGCAGCTTAGACGGGCGGGACACTGAAGCTTTCTTT. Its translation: CASSLDGRDTEAFF.

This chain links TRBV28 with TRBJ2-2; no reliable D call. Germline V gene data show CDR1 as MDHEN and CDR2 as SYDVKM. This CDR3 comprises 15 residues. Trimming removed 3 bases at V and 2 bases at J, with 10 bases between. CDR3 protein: CASSFGGANTGELFF. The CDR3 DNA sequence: TGTGCCAGCAGTTTCGGCGGTGCAAACACCGGGGAGCTGTTTTTT. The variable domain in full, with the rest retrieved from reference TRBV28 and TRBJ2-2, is DVKVTQSSRYLVKRTGEKVFLECVQDMDHENMFWYRQDPGLGLRLIYFSYDVKMKEKGDIPEGYSVSREKKERFSLILESASTNQTSMYLCASSFGGANTGELFFGEGSRLTVL.

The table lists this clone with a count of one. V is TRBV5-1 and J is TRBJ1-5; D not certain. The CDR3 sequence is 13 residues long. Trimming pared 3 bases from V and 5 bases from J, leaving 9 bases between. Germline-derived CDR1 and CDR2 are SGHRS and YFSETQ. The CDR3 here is CASSSGGDQPQHF. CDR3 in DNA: TGCGCCAGCAGCTCAGGTGGAGATCAGCCCCAGCATTTT.

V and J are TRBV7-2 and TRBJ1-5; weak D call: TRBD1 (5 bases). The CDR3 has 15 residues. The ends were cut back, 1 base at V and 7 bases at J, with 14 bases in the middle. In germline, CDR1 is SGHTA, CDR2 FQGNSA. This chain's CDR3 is CASSLVDGALQPQHF. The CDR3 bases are TGTGCCAGCAGCTTAGTAGACGGGGCGCTCCAGCCCCAGCATTTT.

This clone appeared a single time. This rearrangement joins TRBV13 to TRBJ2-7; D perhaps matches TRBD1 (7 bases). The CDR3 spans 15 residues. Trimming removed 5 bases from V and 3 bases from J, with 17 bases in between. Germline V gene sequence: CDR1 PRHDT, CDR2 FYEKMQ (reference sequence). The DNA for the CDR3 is TGTGCCAGCAGCCCTCCAGGGGGACTCAACTACGAGCAGTACTTC. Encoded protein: CASSPPGGLNYEQYF.

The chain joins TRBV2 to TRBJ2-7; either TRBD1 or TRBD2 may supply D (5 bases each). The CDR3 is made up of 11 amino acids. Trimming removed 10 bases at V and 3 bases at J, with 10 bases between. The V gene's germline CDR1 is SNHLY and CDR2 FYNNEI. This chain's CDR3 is CATGRGYEQYF. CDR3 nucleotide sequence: TGTGCCACAGGGAGAGGCTACGAGCAGTACTTC. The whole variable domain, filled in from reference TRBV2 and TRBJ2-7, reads EPEVTQTPSHQVTQMGQEVILRCVPISNHLYFYWYRQILGQKVEFLVSFYNNEISEKSEIFDDQFSVERPDGSNFTLKIRSTKLEDSAMYFCATGRGYEQYFGPGTRLTVT.

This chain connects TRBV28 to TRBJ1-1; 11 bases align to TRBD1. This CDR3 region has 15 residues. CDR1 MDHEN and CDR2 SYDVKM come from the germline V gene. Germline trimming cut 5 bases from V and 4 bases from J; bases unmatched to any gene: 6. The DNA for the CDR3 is TGTGCCAGCAGTCCAGGACAGGGGGCGCCCACTGAAGCTTTCTTT. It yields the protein CASSPGQGAPTEAFF.

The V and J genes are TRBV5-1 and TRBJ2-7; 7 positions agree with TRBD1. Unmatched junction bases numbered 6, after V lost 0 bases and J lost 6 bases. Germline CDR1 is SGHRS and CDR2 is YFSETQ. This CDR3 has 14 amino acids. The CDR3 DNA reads TGCGCCAGCAGCTTGGAACAGGGGTCAGCCGAGCAGTACTTC. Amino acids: CASSLEQGSAEQYF. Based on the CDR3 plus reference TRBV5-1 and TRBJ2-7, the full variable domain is KAGVTQTPRYLIKTRGQQVTLSCSPISGHRSVSWYQQTPGQGLQFLFEYFSETQRNKGNFPGRFSGRQFSNSRSEMNVSTLELGDSALYLCASSLEQGSAEQYFGPGTRLTVT.

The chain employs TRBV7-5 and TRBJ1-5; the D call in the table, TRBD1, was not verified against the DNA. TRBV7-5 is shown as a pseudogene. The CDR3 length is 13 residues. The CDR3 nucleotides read TGTGTCAGAAGCAGGGACAGGGACCAGCCCCAGCATTTT. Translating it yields CVRSRDRDQPQHF.

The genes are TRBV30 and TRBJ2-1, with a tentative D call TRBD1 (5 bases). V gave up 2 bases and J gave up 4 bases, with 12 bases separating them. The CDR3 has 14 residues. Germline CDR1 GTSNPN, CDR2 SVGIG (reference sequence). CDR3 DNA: TGTGCCTGGAGTCCGCAGGGTGTTTACAATGAGCAGTTCTTC. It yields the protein CAWSPQGVYNEQFF.

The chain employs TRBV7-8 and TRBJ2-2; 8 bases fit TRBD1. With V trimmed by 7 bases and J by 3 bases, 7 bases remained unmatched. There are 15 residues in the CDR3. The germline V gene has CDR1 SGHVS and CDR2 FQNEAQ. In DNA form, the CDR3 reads TGTGCCAGCACCCTGGACAGGGCGGACACCGGGGAGCTGTTTTTT. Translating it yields CASTLDRADTGELFF.

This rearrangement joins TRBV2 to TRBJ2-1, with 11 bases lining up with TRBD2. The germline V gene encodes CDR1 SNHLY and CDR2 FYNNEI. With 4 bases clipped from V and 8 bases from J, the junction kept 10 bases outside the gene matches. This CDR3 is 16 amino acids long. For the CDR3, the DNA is TGTGCCAGCAGTGCCTACGGACTAGCGGGTTTAGATGAGCAGTTCTTC. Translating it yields CASSAYGLAGLDEQFF.

The CDR3 DNA sequence: TGTGCCAGCAGCCCGGGGACTAGCGGGAGAGAGAATGAGCAGTTCTTC. This encodes CASSPGTSGRENEQFF. The chain is built from TRBV5-4 and TRBJ2-1; TRBD2 aligns across 14 bases. The CDR3 is 16 residues long. Looked up from germline, CDR1 is SGHNT and CDR2 is YYREEE (reference sequence). The V and J ends lost 4 bases and 7 bases, in that order; junction bases with no gene match: 7.

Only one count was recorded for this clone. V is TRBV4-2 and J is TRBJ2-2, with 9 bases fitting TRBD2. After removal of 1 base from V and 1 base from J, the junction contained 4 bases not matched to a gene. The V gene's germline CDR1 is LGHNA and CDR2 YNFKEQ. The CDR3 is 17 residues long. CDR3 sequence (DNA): TGTGCCAGCAGCCAAGTAACAGCGGGAGGGAACACCGGGGAGCTGTTTTTT. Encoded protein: CASSQVTAGGNTGELFF.